This T cell receptor beta chain was found in a study of T-cell memory formation after mild COVID-19. On this clonotype itself: The target antigen is unknown.

Study results and caveats: The second-wave clones peaking on day 37 were not confirmed as SARS-CoV-2-specific.

TCRdb reanalysed the 5' RACE reads using MiXCR and keeps one entry per CDR3 protein. Of under 250,000 distinct CDR3 sequences listed, approximately 15% are singletons. Losses at the gene ends were 4 bases for V and 1 base for J; bases not matched to a gene: 12. The CDR3 has 18 residues. CDR1 is LGHDT, CDR2 YNNKEL, per germline (reference sequence). The sequence was obtained from an adult woman who had mild COVID-19 (a few samples of this study predate the infection). Cell type and time point are not known. The sequenced sample consisted of PBMCs or a T cell subset sorted from them (not recorded which). J is TRBJ2-1 and V is TRBV3-1; TRBD2 agrees at 8 bases. CDR3 sequence (DNA): TGTGCCAGCAGCCCAGCGGGAGTAGGTTTGGGGTCCTACAATGAGCAGTTCTTC. This translates into CASSPAGVGLGSYNEQFF.